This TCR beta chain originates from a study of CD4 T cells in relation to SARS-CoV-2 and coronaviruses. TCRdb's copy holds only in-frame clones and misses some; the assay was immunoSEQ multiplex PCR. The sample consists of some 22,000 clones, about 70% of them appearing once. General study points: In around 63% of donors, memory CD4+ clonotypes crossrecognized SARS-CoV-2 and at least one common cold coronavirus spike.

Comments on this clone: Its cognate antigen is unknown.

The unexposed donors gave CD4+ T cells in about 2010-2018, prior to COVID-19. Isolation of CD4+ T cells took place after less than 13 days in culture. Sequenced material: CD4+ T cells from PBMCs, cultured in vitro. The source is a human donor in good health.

CDR3 DNA: TGTGCCAGCAGCGTAGCTCTGGGGGGCTACAATGAGCAGTTCTTC. Encoded protein: CASSVALGGYNEQFF. The chain employs TRBV9 and TRBJ2-1; a weak D match, TRBD2 (6 bases). This CDR3 contains 15 residues. Deletions cut 0 bases from V and 3 bases from J, with 10 bases between. Germline CDR1 reads SGDLS; CDR2 reads YYNGEE.